The present T cell receptor beta chain was sequenced within a study of tumor-infiltrating lymphocytes in primary liver carcinoma (dated by TCRdb to 2016 to 2017). At the level of the whole study: Four or five patients with histopathologically diagnosed primary liver carcinoma underwent surgical resection in China between late 2015 and 2016. Of the five patients, three men and two women aged 30 to 69 years, four had hepatocellular carcinoma and one had combined HCC and intrahepatic cholangiocarcinoma. Tumors of the five patients were stage T1-T3 N0M0 with maximum diameters of about 4.2 to 11 cm. Each sample produced roughly 3.65 to 7.5 million productive TCRbeta reads, and read depth showed no significant difference between tissue types. For each liver tumor, the study sampled five regions along with adjacent normal tissue and blood, and applied TCRbeta repertoire sequencing, expression microarrays and whole-exome sequencing. A total of roughly 35 specimens from 5 patients, comprising some 25 tumor regions, 5 adjacent noncancerous liver tissues and 5 peripheral blood samples, were covered by TCRbeta repertoire sequencing. Technical replicate repertoires showed high reproducibility, with mean shared-clone rates roughly 0.87 and correlation coefficients above 0.98. Beyond this particular receptor, the publication reports: Comparison of CD4+ and CD8+ T cell repertoires was precluded by the use of bulk unsorted samples. The top 250 clones made up a significantly larger repertoire fraction in tumors than in blood (p = 0.039). Only five or six patients were included in the study, and the authors note that the findings should be validated in a larger study. Repertoire overlap was found to be higher between tumor regions (mean roughly 36%) than between tumor-adjacent (approximately 17%) or tumor-blood (14%) pairs, consistent with antigen-driven expansion. Because only the TCR beta chain was sequenced and unpaired alpha chains were not captured, true repertoire diversity is likely underestimated.

TRIzol reagent was used to extract blood RNA from unsorted whole blood, while the DNeasy Blood & Tissue kit provided the germline DNA. At the time of sampling, the patients had chronic HBV infection and had not received any treatment. Around 4 milliliters of peripheral blood were collected into K2EDTA tubes before surgery. This clonotype was found many times. Its antigen remains unidentified. Base quality data are lacking; no much larger clone is found one base away. The germline V gene supplies CDR1 SGHRS and CDR2 YFSETQ. Measured from the cysteine to the phenylalanine, the CDR3 is 14 residues long. The sequence is cut down to CDR3 DNA, 42 bases in frame from base 1. V lost 4 bases and J lost 7 bases, and the count of bases not matched to a germline gene is 10. Starting from approximately 500 ng total RNA, TCRbeta-specific cDNA was produced by reverse transcription with a constant-region primer and ProtoScript II reverse transcriptase. Three nested multiplex PCR rounds, following a slightly modified ARM-PCR procedure, were used to build the TCRbeta libraries. The first two PCR rounds used multiplex TRBV1-TRBV30 forward primers with a Cbeta reverse primer, each for around 10 cycles. Sample barcodes and Illumina adapters were added in a final 25-cycle PCR using Deep VentR polymerase. Before sequencing, amplicons of 200-500 bp were gel-purified using a QIAquick gel extraction kit. The TCRbeta amplicons were sequenced with 250-bp paired-end reads on an Illumina HiSeq 2500. In the paper's pipeline: Quality trimming of reads was performed with Trimmomatic v0.33, and paired reads were merged with FLASH v1.2.11 so that full CDR3 sequences could be recovered. MiGEC v1.2.1b assigned V, D and J germline segments to the rearranged TCRbeta sequences. Clonotype statistics and Shannon-Wiener diversity indices were computed with VDJtools v1.0.0. To cut down on sampling bias, every analysis after diversity analysis relied on just the 250 most abundant clonotypes from each sample. Using fastp at Q25 and MiXCR, TCRdb reprocessed the public reads and kept productive beta chains. Rows with a matching CDR3 protein are joined into one entry that keeps the most common DNA and genes. The V and J calls were determined by TCRdb, not by the authors. This sample has 310,000 or so distinct CDR3 sequences in its table, and around 50% of those were observed once. The ten largest clones represent 15% to 20% of the sample.

This clonotype was obtained from a woman under 40 with primary liver carcinoma and hepatitis B virus infection. The sample consisted of peripheral blood. The chain joins TRBV5-1 to TRBJ1-1; 7 junctional bases match TRBD1. The nucleotides are TGCGCCAGCAGCCGCGGACAGGCCGGTGGTGAAGCTTTCTTT. It specifies CASSRGQAGGEAFF.